This section outlines one TCR beta chain sequence together with its context. Its target is not known. The sample comes from a study of Ad26.COV2.S vaccination and SARS-CoV-2 variants. Study summary: By the intramuscular route, Ad26.COV2.S was given once, or twice 56 days apart.

The treatment denotes: some 20 received Ad26.COV2.S at low or high dose, single or two shots; 5 received placebo; per-sample allocation not given. Samples were taken on day 63 after the first vaccine or placebo injection. Cohort 1b enrolled adults aged 18-55 years in Boston. The CDR3 runs 16 residues. V dropped 0 bases and J dropped 4; count of bases not matched to a gene: 7. CDR1 is SGHNT and CDR2 is YYREEE in the germline V gene (reference sequence). Assay used: immunoSEQ multiplex PCR; TCRdb lists only in-frame clones, some missing. The sample consists of approximately 480,000 clones, around nine tenths of them appearing once. Study-level findings and limits: Relative to placebo recipients, vaccine recipients exhibited elevated spike-specific TCR breadth. Whether participants received vaccine or placebo, their non-spike TCR breadth was similar.

The chain combines TRBV5-4 with TRBJ1-3; 7 nucleotides agree with TRBD1. This receptor was taken from a person between 18 and 65 years old who received the Ad26.COV2.S COVID-19 vaccine or a placebo. Source: peripheral blood, taken in a trial of Ad26.COV2.S vaccine versus placebo. CDR3 residues: CASSLGQGVVGNTIYF. In DNA form, the CDR3 reads TGTGCCAGCAGCTTGGGACAGGGAGTAGTCGGAAACACCATATATTTT. Using reference TRBV5-4 and TRBJ1-3 for the parts outside the CDR3, the full variable domain is ETGVTQSPTHLIKTRGQQVTLRCSSQSGHNTVSWYQQALGQGPQFIFQYYREEENGRGNFPPRFSGLQFPNYSSELNVNALELDDSALYLCASSLGQGVVGNTIYFGEGSWLTVV.